The clone carrying this T cell receptor (beta chain) was recorded once. Its antigen is not known. Some clones are missing from TCRdb's copy, which holds only in-frame ones; the method was immunoSEQ multiplex PCR. Altogether fewer than 35,000 clones are present, around 82% being singletons, with the ten largest covering about 24%. This entry comes from a study of a mutant IDH1 vaccine in newly diagnosed glioma. About the study: Pretreatment consisted of radiotherapy, temozolomide, or both, with most receiving both.

Time point described: week 11, during vaccination. Topical imiquimod accompanied each vaccine dose, which consisted of 300 ug of mutant IDH1 20-mer peptide. Each astrocytoma in the donors was new, WHO grade 3 or 4, IDH1-mutant and ATRX-lost. CDR1 is SNHLY, CDR2 FYNNEI, per germline. The CDR3 length is 17 residues. V lost 7 bases to trimming and J lost 5 bases, with 26 bases between them. General observations from the study: There seemed to be no relation between pseudoprogression and changes in top peripheral T cell clonotypes. The study observed vaccine-induced immune responses in about 93% of patients.

The material sequenced was PBMCs, taken from a glioma patient whose treatment included an IDH1 peptide vaccine. The TCR sequence derives from a man under 40 with glioma. The V call is TRBV2, the J call TRBJ1-1; a weak D match, TRBD1 (6 bases). The CDR3 sequence is CASIYPGGGRSGTEAFF. The CDR3 nucleotides read TGTGCCAGCATTTACCCCGGAGGGGGGCGATCGGGAACTGAAGCTTTCTTT.